This TCR beta chain was obtained from a study of somatic mutations in cytotoxic T cells in rheumatoid arthritis (dated by TCRdb to the late 2010s). Regarding the complete study: Before any treatment started and right after they were diagnosed, patients gave peripheral blood samples (about 30 ml EDTA). Whether expanded CD8+ T-cell clones in untreated, newly diagnosed rheumatoid arthritis carry somatic mutations was the study question, and clonality was characterized with TCRB deep sequencing. TCRB deep sequencing covered about 60 patients with rheumatoid arthritis along with approximately 20 healthy controls. The median ages of the patient and control groups were essentially identical. Sorted V beta1+ cells also underwent TCRB sequencing, and some V beta antibody-stained T-cell populations were flow-sorted at nearly 100% purity on a FACSAria II or Sony SH800.

Its CDR3 holds 17 amino acids, cysteine through phenylalanine. The retained sequence is limited to the CDR3, 51 bases, with the frame set at the first base. CDR1 is given as LGHNA and CDR2 as YNFKEQ, both from the germline V gene. V and J are trimmed by 4 bases and 6 bases, and the gene matches miss 8 bases of the junction. Positive magnetic bead selection on an AutoMACS was used to isolate CD4+ and CD8+ cells, with flow cytometry used to check purity. Clonal expansions were first screened by flow cytometry with a TCR V beta antibody panel, then characterized by TCRB deep sequencing of sorted CD8+ fractions. Peripheral blood mononuclear cells were isolated by Ficoll-Paque PLUS density gradient separation. Nucleospin Tissue or Tissue XS kits were used to extract DNA from CD4-enriched, CD8-enriched or PBMC samples, and a Qubit 2.0 fluorometer was used for quantification. On this clone itself: Its antigen is currently not known. No much larger clone exists at a distance of one base, and base qualities are not known.

Study-wide findings and limitations: The finding that TRBV07 was slightly underrepresented in patients was left unadjusted for multiple comparisons. The largest CD8+ clone made up more than 20% of CD8+ cells in about an eighth of the 65 patients, and blood and synovial fluid shared several identical CD8+ TCRB sequences. The antigen targets of the expanded CD8+ clones were unknown, and absence from virus-specific databases did not rule out viral specificity. In patients, CD8+ clonality rose with age (Spearman r of about 0.53), which was not the case in healthy controls. CD8+ T-cell clonality did not differ significantly between rheumatoid arthritis patients and age-matched healthy controls.

Genomic DNA underwent TCRB CDR3 sequencing using the immunoSEQ assay. Per the authors' processing: Published virus-specific TCRB sequences were compared with patient CD8+ clones larger than 1%, and only a few matches were found. Analyses were restricted to productive TCRB rearrangements. Clonality was expressed as a Shannon entropy-based productive clonality index, with each clone defined by a unique TCRB CDR3 sequence. To calculate repertoire overlap between two samples, the template counts of each clone were considered relative to each sample's total templates. V-gene usage measured by flow cytometry correlated with TCRB sequencing V-gene usage, with a Spearman r of approximately 0.57. TCRdb provides this immuneACCESS table in a form limited to in-frame rearrangements. Some clones are lacking; in checked studies, under half of them reflect an unresolved V gene, and why the rest are absent is not known. V, J and clone size reflect that table, while D and trimming were determined from the DNA. The sample records tens of thousands of clones, around nine tenths of which are singletons. The ten biggest clones cover around 9% of the sample.

The specimen sequenced was CD8+ T cells sorted from blood. The chain couples TRBV4-2 to TRBJ2-2, and 13 junctional nucleotides match TRBD2. This sequence was found in an adult with rheumatoid arthritis. The DNA sequence is given as TGTGCCAGCAGCCGAGGACTAGCGGGAGTTTTGTCCGGGGAGCTGTTTTTT. Its translation is CASSRGLAGVLSGELFF.